In its sample, the clone carrying this T cell receptor (beta chain) was seen once. The antigen remains undetermined. It was blood donors, 55% female and with a median age of 56 years (range roughly 21-75), who served as healthy controls. Only in-frame clones appear in the TCRdb table, and some are missing; sequencing was by immunoSEQ multiplex PCR. The sample has about 7,000 clones, around 60% seen once. This entry comes from a study of somatic mutations in cytotoxic T cells in rheumatoid arthritis. Study-level background: Selected populations of V beta antibody-stained T cells underwent flow sorting at nearly 100% purity; these encompassed V beta1+ cells subjected to TCRB sequencing.

Study-level points and caveats: Which antigens the expanded CD8+ clones targeted was unknown. Reported slight underrepresentation of TRBV07 in rheumatoid arthritis patients was not subjected to multiple-comparison adjustment.

CDR1 and CDR2 from the germline V gene are SGHTA and FQGNSA. The CDR3 is 14 amino acids. V lost 3 bases, J lost 3 bases, and 12 bases lay in between. The clonotype comes from a woman in her thirties or forties in good health. The chain joins TRBV7-2 to TRBJ2-7; D is ambiguous. What was sequenced was CD8+ T cells sorted from blood. CDR3 region: CASSFWSSSYEQYF. The CDR3, as DNA: TGTGCCAGCAGCTTTTGGAGTTCTAGCTACGAGCAGTACTTC.